This TCR beta chain was retrieved from a study of CD8 T cells in Susac syndrome (dated by TCRdb to the late 2010s). About the study as a whole: Whether CD8+ T cell activation and differentiation in Susac syndrome was antigen driven was tested using repertoire sequencing. The study compared CD8+ T cell repertoire clonality among roughly eleven healthy donors, roughly 14 Susac syndrome patients and fewer than 19 multiple sclerosis patients.

General findings and caveats noted by the study authors: The number of individuals in the TCR sequencing and HLA analysis was recognized as being relatively small.

Peripheral blood CD8+ and CD4+ T cells from healthy donors, Susac syndrome patients and multiple sclerosis patients were profiled by high-throughput TCR beta sequencing. Treatment-naive patients with stable or active relapsing-remitting disease fulfilling revised McDonald criteria were used as multiple sclerosis controls. CD8+ TEMRA cells were enriched by FACS, while bulk CD8+ and CD4+ T cells were purified by magnetic negative isolation. Blood was drawn into EDTA tubes, processed within 24 hours, and PBMCs were isolated by density gradient centrifugation. PBMCs intended for TCR sequencing were cryopreserved in liquid nitrogen and were subsequently thawed in a 37 degrees C water bath. The sorted or isolated CD4+, CD8+ and CD8+ TEMRA cells had a purity of 90% or higher. In the case of this clonotype: Its cognate antigen has yet to be identified. No much larger clonotype is one base removed from it; base qualities were not supplied.

RNA was extracted with the RNeasy kit and roughly 0.45 to 1 ug was reverse transcribed using random hexamers. The immunoSEQ multiplex PCR assay, which covers 54 Vbeta and 13 Jbeta segments, was used to amplify TCR beta CDR3 regions. Bias from PCR amplification was corrected by using a synthetic template baseline for primer optimization and for computational correction. On the study's bioinformatics: Only productive sequences were kept, with reads annotated to V, D and J genes according to IMGT and analyzed in immunoSEQ Analyzer. Clonality was computed as one minus Shannon entropy normalized by log2 of the number of productive unique sequences. For each patient and control, public and private clones were evaluated among the 100 most prevalent clones. Clones were defined as Susac-specific if absent from the healthy and MS cohorts, from approximately 1,100 published viral clones and from other ImmuneACCESS disease sequences. TCRdb cleaned the public reads at Q25 with fastp, built clones with MiXCR and kept in-frame beta chains. Each CDR3 protein appears once, grouped with its most common genes and DNA. Clone size and V and J calls follow TCRdb, not the original study. The sample table shows some 450,000 distinct CDR3 sequences, and 85% are seen once. The ten largest clones capture 0.09% to 0.15% of the sample.

The CDR3 has 13 amino acids, counting the end cysteine and phenylalanine. The DNA shown is the 39-base CDR3, in frame from base 1. Trimmed from V: 7 bases; trimmed from J: 3 bases; junction bases lacking a gene match: 5. CDR1 MNHEY and CDR2 SMNVEV are derived from the germline V gene (reference sequence). The TCR originated in a human donor with multiple sclerosis. The rearranged chain carries TRBV27 and TRBJ2-7; the junction holds 8 bases that match TRBD1. The sequenced sample consisted of CD8+ T cells from PBMCs. The DNA sequence reads TGTGCCAGCACCCCCGGGACAGGCTACGAGCAGTACTTC. Translated, this gives CASTPGTGYEQYF.